This TCR beta chain was observed in a study of blood T cell repertoires in COVID-19. About the study: COVID-19 samples collected from the United States, Italy and Spain covered acute and convalescent phases. Sample material is recorded as cDNA or gDNA derived from T cells, B-cell-depleted T cells, or PBMCs.

Per germline, CDR1 KGHDR and CDR2 SFDVKD. With 5 bases clipped from V and 2 bases from J, the junction kept 3 bases outside the gene matches. There are 14 residues in the CDR3. The table came from immunoSEQ multiplex PCR; TCRdb's copy has only in-frame clones and leaves some out. The sample lists 150,000 to 200,000 clones, approximately 82% occurring once. Participant-reported clinical history was the basis for cohort assignment. The chain is built from TRBV24-1 and TRBJ2-5; 8 bases align to TRBD2. The sample taken for sequencing was PBMCs or T cells enriched from blood (not recorded which). The receptor was isolated from a woman between 55 and 75 years old with acute COVID-19. The CDR3 reads CATSAGGPQETQYF. As DNA, the CDR3 is TGTGCCACCAGTGCGGGAGGGCCTCAAGAGACCCAGTACTTC.